This TCR beta chain is from a study of T cells in Graves' hyperthyroidism and ophthalmopathy. Study as a whole: Peripheral blood specimens were obtained at initial diagnosis, prior to any treatment.

CDR3 length: 9 residues. CDR1 is DFQATT, CDR2 SNEGSKA, per germline (reference sequence). V dropped 5 bases and J dropped 8 bases, with 6 bases sitting between them. Using RNA transcripts as the source, TCR beta CDR3 regions were amplified. TCR CDR3 regions were first amplified by RT-PCR with HTBI primers. Each CDR3 protein is one row after TCRdb ran MiXCR on the multiplex PCR reads. The repertoire holds about 400,000 distinct CDR3 sequences, under 15% seen once, with 30% to 35% in the top ten. There are many counts of this clonotype. Exclusion of a patient resulted from uncontrolled infection, other autoimmune disease, pregnancy or lactation. Diagnoses rested on clinical symptoms, serum thyroxine and TRAb, thyroid ultrasound and orbital computed tomography.

Sequenced material: blood. The receptor comes from a woman in her thirties with Graves' hyperthyroidism. V gene TRBV20-1 combines with J gene TRBJ1-2; D is ambiguous. For the CDR3, the DNA is TGCAGTGCTTATGAGGGCTACACCTTC. This gives the protein CSAYEGYTF.